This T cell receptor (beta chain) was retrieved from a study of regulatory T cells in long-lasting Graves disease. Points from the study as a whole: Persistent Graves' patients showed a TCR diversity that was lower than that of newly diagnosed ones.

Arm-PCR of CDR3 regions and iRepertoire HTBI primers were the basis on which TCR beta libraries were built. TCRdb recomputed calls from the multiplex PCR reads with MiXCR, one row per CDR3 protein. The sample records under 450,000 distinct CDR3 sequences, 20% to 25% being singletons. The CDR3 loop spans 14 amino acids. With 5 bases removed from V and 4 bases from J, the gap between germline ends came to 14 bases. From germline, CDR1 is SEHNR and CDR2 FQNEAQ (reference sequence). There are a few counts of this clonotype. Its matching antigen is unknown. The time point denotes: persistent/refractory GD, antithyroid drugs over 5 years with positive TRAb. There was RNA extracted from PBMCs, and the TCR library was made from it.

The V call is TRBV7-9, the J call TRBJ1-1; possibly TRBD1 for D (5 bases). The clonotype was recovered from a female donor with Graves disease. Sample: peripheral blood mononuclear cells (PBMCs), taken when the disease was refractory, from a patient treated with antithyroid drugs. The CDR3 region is CASSLSQGGTEAFF. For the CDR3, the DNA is TGTGCCAGCAGCCTATCCCAGGGTGGCACTGAAGCTTTCTTT.